These 31 T cell receptor beta chains originate from one sample sequenced in a study of identical twins (dated by TCRdb to about 2016). The protocol used for the library was 5' RACE. The instrument was an Illumina HiSeq 2000. TCRdb reran the public reads through fastp at Q25 and MiXCR, keeping productive beta chains. Rows are combined by CDR3 protein, so each entry shows the most common genes and DNA. The sample contains about 220,000 distinct CDR3 sequences, 6% to 8.5% of them found a single time. Of the sample, about 5.8% falls within the top ten clones. The sample was also linked to a second study, of yellow fever vaccine responses in identical twins.

Specimen: CD8+ T cells sorted from blood. The source of these receptors is a woman aged 18-35 years in good health.

In regard to this clonotype: This may stem from a read error, because a much larger clone lies one nucleotide away. The chain couples TRBV6-2 or TRBV6-3 to TRBJ2-7, with 10 positions matching TRBD2. This CDR3 is 14 amino acids long. Germline CDR1 is MNHEY and CDR2 is SVGEGT. The CDR3 is CACSYGTSAYEQYF. In DNA form, the CDR3 reads TGTGCCTGCAGTTACGGGACTAGCGCCTACGAGCAGTACTTC.

The chain links TRBV12-3 or TRBV12-4 to TRBJ2-2, with 8 bases aligning to TRBD2. V lost 6 bases to trimming and J lost 5 bases; unmatched junction nucleotides: 8. This CDR3 comprises 15 residues. CDR3 sequence reads: CASSLGGGATGELFF. CDR3 bases: TGTGCCAGCAGCCTCGGGGGGGGGGCAACCGGGGAGCTGTTTTTT.

The chain recombines TRBV4-2 with TRBJ2-1; 8 nucleotides align to TRBD2. Trimming cost V 0 bases and J 2 bases; bases outside gene matches: 6. The CDR3 contains 17 residues. Germline CDR1 is LGHNA and CDR2 is YNFKEQ. Here the CDR3 reads CASSQDIREGPYNEQFF. CDR3 DNA sequence: TGTGCCAGCAGCCAAGATATTCGGGAGGGCCCCTACAATGAGCAGTTCTTC.

There are many counts of this clonotype. The rearrangement uses TRBV6-4 and TRBJ2-2; unclear D gene. This CDR3 spans 14 amino acids. CDR1 is MRHNA, CDR2 SNTAGT, per germline. The germline V and J ends were trimmed by 2 bases and 3 bases, with 7 bases remaining between them. The DNA of the CDR3 is TGTGCCAGCAGTGACAGCGTCCACACCGGGGAGCTGTTTTTT. Translation gives CASSDSVHTGELFF.

This clonotype was observed a few times. CDR3: CATQPTSDNEQFF. In nucleotides, the CDR3 is TGTGCCACCCAACCGACTAGCGACAATGAGCAGTTCTTC. This chain uses TRBV24-1 with TRBJ2-1; TRBD2 matches at 8 bases. The CDR3 has 13 residues. The germline V gene has CDR1 KGHDR and CDR2 SFDVKD. After removal of 9 bases from V and 5 bases from J, the junction contained 5 bases not matched to a gene.

In its sample, this clonotype was seen a few times. The V call is TRBV19, the J call TRBJ1-1; maybe TRBD1 (5 bases). V was trimmed by 3 bases and J by 5 bases, leaving 13 bases between them. CDR1 and CDR2 from the germline V gene are LNHDA and SQIVND (reference sequence). The CDR3 extends over 14 amino acids. The CDR3 nucleotides read TGTGCCAGTAGTATTGGGCAGGGAGGGACTGAAGCTTTCTTT. Amino acids: CASSIGQGGTEAFF.

The rearrangement uses TRBV4-1 and TRBJ1-2; D unclear. The CDR3 loop spans 14 amino acids. Germline V CDR1 and CDR2: MGHRA, YSYEKL. V was pared by 0 bases and J by 4 bases, with 9 bases between. The CDR3 loop is CASSQDFGTYGYTF. CDR3 in DNA: TGCGCCAGCAGCCAAGACTTCGGAACCTATGGCTACACCTTC.

This clonotype was counted a few times. The chain employs TRBV11-2 and TRBJ2-2; tentatively, D is TRBD2 (6 bases). CDR1 is SGHAT and CDR2 is FQNNGV in the germline V gene. Trimming shortened V by 7 bases and J by 7 bases, and 10 bases separated the two germline ends. The CDR3 loop spans 12 amino acids. As DNA, the CDR3 is TGTGCCAGCATCGGAGGGGACGGGGAGCTGTTTTTT. This encodes CASIGGDGELFF. The variable domain in full, with the rest retrieved from reference TRBV11-2 and TRBJ2-2, is EAGVAQSPRYKIIEKRQSVAFWCNPISGHATLYWYQQILGQGPKLLIQFQNNGVVDDSQLPKDRFSAERLKGVDSTLKIQPAKLEDSAVYLCASIGGDGELFFGEGSRLTVL.

This clonotype has a handful of counts. V usage is TRBV21-1 and J usage is TRBJ1-2; TRBD1, as called in the table, went unchecked against the DNA. TRBV21-1 is an annotated pseudogene. The CDR3 runs 19 residues. For the CDR3, the DNA is TGTGCCAGCAGCAAAGACCCCGGGACACCCGCAGGGGCACCCTATGGCTACACCTTC. Protein: CASSKDPGTPAGAPYGYTF.

J is TRBJ2-7 and V is TRBV5-1; D call uncertain. The germline V gene has CDR1 SGHRS and CDR2 YFSETQ. With 5 bases removed from V and 5 bases from J, the gap between germline ends came to 20 bases. The CDR3 consists of 15 residues. The CDR3 sequence is CASRTLIGIWDEQYV. CDR3 in DNA: TGCGCCAGCAGGACCTTGATAGGAATTTGGGACGAGCAGTACGTC.

J is TRBJ1-1 and V is TRBV29-1, with D possibly TRBD1 on 6 matching bases. This CDR3 is 13 amino acids long. The V end lost 3 bases, the J end lost 3 bases, and 11 bases lay between the germline ends. The germline gives CDR1 SQVTM, CDR2 ANQGSEA. The CDR3 nucleotides are TGCAGCGTTGACTACAGGGAGGACACTGAAGCTTTCTTT. This gives the protein CSVDYREDTEAFF.

This clonotype was observed a few times. J is TRBJ2-7 and V is TRBV28; D is undetermined. Germline CDR1 and CDR2: MDHEN and SYDVKM. V was shortened by 3 bases and J by 7 bases, with 16 bases between the two germline ends. The CDR3 extends over 14 amino acids. DNA of the CDR3: TGTGCCAGCAGTTTTGTGGTAGGTTTTCGGGAGCAGTACTTC. Amino acid sequence: CASSFVVGFREQYF.

The sample holds a few counts of this clonotype. The chain joins TRBV24-1 to TRBJ2-1; 12 nucleotides align to TRBD2. Looked up from germline, CDR1 is KGHDR and CDR2 is SFDVKD. J was trimmed by 0 bases and V by 9 bases; bases with no gene match: 2. The CDR3 covers 15 residues. The chain's CDR3 is CATGLAGISYNEQFF. CDR3 bases: TGTGCCACCGGACTAGCGGGGATCTCCTACAATGAGCAGTTCTTC.

This clonotype was counted ten times or more. The CDR3 protein is CASSFWGYGYTF. The CDR3 DNA sequence: TGTGCCAGCAGTTTTTGGGGATATGGCTACACCTTC. This rearrangement joins TRBV12-3 or TRBV12-4 to TRBJ1-2; the D is unclear. V lost 3 bases and J 5 bases, leaving 7 bases between the germline ends. The CDR3 has 12 residues.

This clonotype was seen only a few times. The chain has TRBV2 and TRBJ1-4; no reliable D call. V lost 5 bases and J 8 bases, leaving 9 bases between the germline ends. The CDR3 is 12 residues long. Germline values: CDR1 SNHLY, CDR2 FYNNEI. The CDR3 bases are TGTGCCAGCAGTCCCACCGAGGAAAAACTGTTTTTT. Protein product: CASSPTEEKLFF.

The table lists this clonotype with many counts. The gene calls are TRBV5-5 and TRBJ2-1; no definite D call. V dropped 3 bases and J dropped 6 bases, with 7 bases sitting between them. The germline CDR1 and CDR2 sequences are SGHKS and YYEKEE (reference sequence). This CDR3 region has 12 residues. CDR3 in DNA: TGTGCCAGCAGCTCATGGGGCAATGAGCAGTTCTTC. The encoded protein is CASSSWGNEQFF.

The V call is TRBV28, the J call TRBJ2-2; 7 positions match TRBD2. The CDR3 is 16 amino acids. Unmatched junction bases numbered 8, after V lost 5 bases and J lost 2 bases. Germline lookup yields CDR1 MDHEN and CDR2 SYDVKM. The CDR3 DNA reads TGTGCCAGCAGTGATCAAGCGGGGATTAACACCGGGGAGCTGTTTTTT. Translated: CASSDQAGINTGELFF.

A few counts support this clonotype. The chain recombines TRBV11-1 with TRBJ2-2; TRBD1 matches at 7 bases. The CDR3 extends over 18 amino acids. The germline gives CDR1 SGHAT, CDR2 FQDESV (reference sequence). With 2 bases clipped from V and 2 bases from J, the junction kept 11 bases outside the gene matches. The CDR3 nucleotides read TGTGCCAGCAGCTTAAGGCGGGTAGGGACAGCTAACACCGGGGAGCTGTTTTTT. It encodes CASSLRRVGTANTGELFF.

Ten or more counts support this clonotype. The V and J genes are TRBV15 and TRBJ2-1; 11 nucleotides agree with TRBD1. CDR3 length equals 15 residues. The germline V gene encodes CDR1 LNHNV and CDR2 YYDKDF (reference sequence). J lost 2 bases, V lost 4 bases, and 1 base had no gene match. In DNA, the CDR3 is TGTGCCACCAGCAAGGGACAGGGGGCCTACAATGAGCAGTTCTTC. Translated: CATSKGQGAYNEQFF.

The chain employs TRBV5-4 and TRBJ1-2; 11 positions match TRBD1. Trimming removed 1 base from V and 4 bases from J; junction bases left unmatched: 6. Germline V gives CDR1 SGHNT, CDR2 YYREEE (reference sequence). The CDR3 totals 16 residues. CDR3 region: CASSLSDRGLVYGYTF. CDR3 coding DNA: TGTGCCAGCAGCTTGTCGGACAGGGGGCTGGTCTATGGCTACACCTTC.

This clonotype was recorded a few times. The gene calls are TRBV3-1 and TRBJ2-3; 7 nucleotides align to TRBD2. The CDR3 loop spans 17 amino acids. V dropped 0 bases and J dropped 1; count of bases not matched to a gene: 7. CDR1 LGHDT and CDR2 YNNKEL come from the germline V gene (reference sequence). The CDR3 reads CASSQESSGGRTDTQYF. The CDR3 nucleotides read TGTGCCAGCAGCCAAGAATCTAGCGGAGGGCGCACAGATACGCAGTATTTT.

The chain links TRBV5-6 to TRBJ2-7; 8 nucleotides align to TRBD1. The CDR3 extends over 14 amino acids. Germline loops: CDR1 SGHDT, CDR2 YYEEEE. V dropped 2 bases and J dropped 3; count of bases not matched to a gene: 4. CDR3 sequence: CASSFGQGYYEQYF. The CDR3 DNA is TGTGCCAGCAGCTTTGGACAGGGTTACTACGAGCAGTACTTC.

CDR3: CASSDEWNRGYTF. Written as DNA, the CDR3 is TGTGCCAGCAGTGACGAATGGAATAGGGGCTACACCTTC. The rearrangement uses TRBV6-1 and TRBJ1-2, with D uncertain. Germline lookup yields CDR1 MNHNS and CDR2 SASEGT. The CDR3 totals 13 residues. The ends were cut back, 3 bases at V and 8 bases at J, with 13 bases in the middle.

This clonotype has at least ten counts. The chain recombines TRBV29-1 with TRBJ1-3, with D unclear. V gave up 0 bases and J gave up 0 bases, with 6 bases separating them. Germline V lookup: CDR1 SQVTM, CDR2 ANQGSEA. The CDR3 covers 14 residues. The CDR3 spells CSVEDANSGNTIYF. CDR3 nucleotides: TGCAGCGTTGAAGACGCCAACTCTGGAAACACCATATATTTT.

This clonotype was seen many times. V and J are TRBV10-2 and TRBJ2-5; perhaps TRBD1 as D (7 bases). Trimming removed 3 bases from V and 5 bases from J, with 16 bases in between. Germline-derived CDR1 and CDR2 are WSHSY and SAAADI. This CDR3 region has 15 residues. Here the CDR3 reads CASSDSGGGGETQYF. The CDR3 region has the DNA TGCGCCAGCAGTGATTCAGGGGGAGGCGGGGAGACCCAGTACTTC.

This clonotype showed up just a few times. J is TRBJ2-5 and V is TRBV20-1, with 15 nucleotides matching TRBD2. V shed 2 bases and J 5 bases; nucleotides not matched to a gene: 6. The CDR3 runs to 16 residues. In germline, CDR1 is DFQATT, CDR2 SNEGSKA (reference sequence). The DNA for the CDR3 is TGCAGTGCTAGATCGGGACTAGCGGGAGGTGGTGAGACCCAGTACTTC. Its protein product is CSARSGLAGGGETQYF.

The sample holds a few counts of this clonotype. V and J are TRBV27 and TRBJ2-7; 8 bases are shared with TRBD1. This CDR3 is built from 15 residues. Trimming removed 3 bases from V and 4 bases from J; junction bases left unmatched: 8. CDR1 and CDR2 (germline): MNHEY, SMNVEV (reference sequence). The CDR3 sequence is CASSFFSGGLYEQYF. The CDR3, as DNA: TGTGCCAGCAGTTTTTTTTCAGGGGGCCTTTACGAGCAGTACTTC.

The table lists this clonotype with many counts. This chain joins TRBV29-1 and TRBJ1-2, with D perhaps matching TRBD1 (6 bases). With 6 bases removed from V and 4 bases from J, the gap between germline ends came to 15 bases. The length of the CDR3 is 13 residues. Germline lookup yields CDR1 SQVTM and CDR2 ANQGSEA. CDR3 nucleotide sequence: TGCAGCGTCGAACGGACAGAGAGCTATGGCTACACCTTC. This translates into CSVERTESYGYTF.

There are a few counts of this clonotype. The J gene is TRBJ1-4, the V gene TRBV7-9; 9 bases align to TRBD1. The CDR3 totals 15 residues. The V and J ends lost 3 bases and 7 bases, in that order; junction bases with no gene match: 6. Germline V gene data show CDR1 as SEHNR and CDR2 as FQNEAQ (reference sequence). CDR3 residues: CASSFGGQGTEKLFF. CDR3 in DNA: TGTGCCAGCAGCTTTGGCGGACAGGGGACTGAAAAACTGTTTTTT.

This clonotype was observed at least ten times. V usage is TRBV5-1 and J usage is TRBJ2-1, with TRBD1 identical over 7 bases. Germline trimming cut 0 bases from V and 2 bases from J; bases unmatched to any gene: 2. Germline V gene data show CDR1 as SGHRS and CDR2 as YFSETQ. The CDR3 extends over 15 amino acids. Here the CDR3 DNA reads TGCGCCAGCAGCTTGGCCGGGACAGCCTACAATGAGCAGTTCTTC. Its translation is CASSLAGTAYNEQFF.

In DNA form, the CDR3 reads TGTGCCAGCACCTGGGGGGATACGCAGTATTTT. It is translated as CASTWGDTQYF. The chain carries TRBV7-9 and TRBJ2-3; D possibly matches TRBD1 or TRBD2 (5 bases each). The germline V gene encodes CDR1 SEHNR and CDR2 FQNEAQ (reference sequence). Trimming stripped 7 bases from V and 6 bases from J, with 8 bases between. CDR3 length: 11 amino acids.